This is a list of T cell receptor beta chains from one sample in a study of shared clonotypes between healthy human individuals. TCRdb keeps only in-frame clones here, not all; method: immunoSEQ multiplex PCR. The sample consists of hundreds of thousands of clones, approximately 96% of them appearing once. The specimen sequenced was naive CD8+ T cells sorted from blood. The origin of the receptors is a woman in her thirties in good health. CDR3s leave out the opening cysteine and the closing phenylalanine or tryptophan. Fields, in order: V gene, J gene, CDR3 protein.

V gene: TRBV27
J gene: -
CDR3 protein: ASSLIGGDEQY

V gene: TRBV19
J gene: TRBJ1-1
CDR3 protein: ASNPDRSTEAF

V gene: TRBV27
J gene: TRBJ2-5
CDR3 protein: ASSWGTGGETQY

V gene: TRBV7-8
J gene: TRBJ2-7
CDR3 protein: ASSSAPPGISYEQY

V gene: TRBV19
J gene: TRBJ2-1
CDR3 protein: ASRVTGTTYNEQF

V gene: TRBV7-8
J gene: TRBJ2-3
CDR3 protein: ASSAGLAGAGDTQY

V gene: TRBV6-5
J gene: TRBJ2-3
CDR3 protein: ASSYRDTQY

V gene: TRBV6-1
J gene: TRBJ2-2
CDR3 protein: ASSGEQGIFRELF

V gene: TRBV5-1
J gene: TRBJ2-7
CDR3 protein: ASSLEWREFPYEQY

V gene: TRBV7-6
J gene: TRBJ2-1
CDR3 protein: ASSRGTDSYNEQF

V gene: TRBV4-1
J gene: TRBJ2-7
CDR3 protein: ASSATGSPFYEQY

V gene: TRBV5-4
J gene: TRBJ2-7
CDR3 protein: ASSFTGGVDEQY

V gene: TRBV5-1
J gene: TRBJ2-3
CDR3 protein: ASSFEPGLGRTDTQY

V gene: TRBV19
J gene: TRBJ2-7
CDR3 protein: ASSRRDGSIYEQY

V gene: TRBV19
J gene: -
CDR3 protein: ASSPTGYEQY

V gene: TRBV6-5
J gene: TRBJ1-2
CDR3 protein: ASSYEGNYGYT

V gene: TRBV6-5
J gene: TRBJ1-2
CDR3 protein: ASSGASESNYGYT

V gene: TRBV27
J gene: TRBJ2-7
CDR3 protein: ASWDRLSREQY

V gene: TRBV10-3
J gene: TRBJ2-1
CDR3 protein: AISESQGVNEQF

V gene: TRBV19
J gene: TRBJ2-5
CDR3 protein: ASSTADRETQY

V gene: TRBV29-1
J gene: TRBJ2-3
CDR3 protein: SVEWTEPYTDTQY

V gene: TRBV30
J gene: TRBJ1-6
CDR3 protein: AWTPTDNSPLH

V gene: TRBV19
J gene: TRBJ2-5
CDR3 protein: ASDRGAEGETQY

V gene: TRBV7-3
J gene: TRBJ2-2
CDR3 protein: ASSLDLAGGGELF

V gene: TRBV5-1
J gene: TRBJ1-1
CDR3 protein: ASSQGKNTEAF

V gene: TRBV6-7
J gene: TRBJ2-2
CDR3 protein: ASIEREKDTGELF

V gene: TRBV9
J gene: TRBJ1-4
CDR3 protein: ASSGGQGEGEKLF

V gene: TRBV7-9
J gene: TRBJ2-3
CDR3 protein: ASSPMPGTSTDTQY

V gene: TRBV28
J gene: TRBJ1-1
CDR3 protein: ASSLETGQEAF

V gene: TRBV11-2
J gene: TRBJ2-7
CDR3 protein: ASSLSGGSGYEQY

V gene: TRBV27
J gene: TRBJ2-6
CDR3 protein: ASSFVAAGSGANVLT

V gene: TRBV27
J gene: TRBJ2-1
CDR3 protein: ASTFPRDGVYNEQF

V gene: TRBV4-1
J gene: TRBJ2-7
CDR3 protein: ASSLGQGGFSGTYTYEQY

V gene: TRBV5-1
J gene: TRBJ2-7
CDR3 protein: ASSTDSYEQY

V gene: TRBV7-9
J gene: TRBJ1-1
CDR3 protein: ASSIDTQGALSTEAF

V gene: TRBV7-8
J gene: TRBJ2-7
CDR3 protein: ASSLGLAGGIGASYEQY

V gene: TRBV19
J gene: -
CDR3 protein: ASRSKGSYEQY

V gene: TRBV4-2
J gene: TRBJ2-7
CDR3 protein: ASSYGTSGYEQY

V gene: TRBV27
J gene: TRBJ2-2
CDR3 protein: ASTLRSGFHGELF

V gene: TRBV21-1
J gene: TRBJ2-1
CDR3 protein: ASSPTDRDLYNEQF

V gene: TRBV27
J gene: TRBJ2-1
CDR3 protein: ASSLTSGGNEQF

V gene: TRBV10-3
J gene: TRBJ2-1
CDR3 protein: ATTAQGAEREGRGEQF

V gene: TRBV29-1
J gene: TRBJ2-6
CDR3 protein: SVEDSSGRTGANVLT

V gene: TRBV27
J gene: TRBJ2-7
CDR3 protein: ASSRRGGYEQY

V gene: TRBV10-1
J gene: TRBJ2-7
CDR3 protein: ASSEGAGGNEQY